These 13 T cell receptor beta chains came from one sample sequenced in a study of blood T cells in healthy people across ages. Next came a second PCR, run for about 6 to 12 cycles, which used a sample-barcoded 5' primer along with a J-beta primer mix. Via MiXCR, TCRdb re-called the 5' RACE reads, giving one row per CDR3 protein. The table has just under 900,000 distinct CDR3 sequences, more than 25% seen once. Sequencing was done on a sample of blood. The receptors here all came from an elderly woman in good health.

This clonotype was counted ten times or more. V gene TRBV12-3 or TRBV12-4 combines with J gene TRBJ1-5, with D possibly TRBD1 on 5 matching bases. The CDR3 has 15 residues. V was shortened by 6 bases and J by 4 bases, with 16 bases between the two germline ends. CDR3 bases: TGTGCCAGCAGGCCCGGTGGGGCGGGGAATCAGCCCCAGCATTTT. It specifies CASRPGGAGNQPQHF.

This clonotype showed up many times. The chain is built from TRBV6-5 and TRBJ2-4; D is uncertain. Trimming left V 6 bases short and J 6 bases short, with 9 bases between. The CDR3 is 12 amino acids. From germline, CDR1 is MNHEY and CDR2 SVGAGI. The DNA for the CDR3 is TGTGCCAGCAGATCGGACGGAAACATTCAGTACTTC. Amino acids: CASRSDGNIQYF.

To note about this clonotype: A much more abundant neighbour one base away suggests this may be a read error. This chain connects TRBV7-2 to TRBJ2-5, with 8 bases lining up with TRBD2. Germline values: CDR1 SGHTA, CDR2 FQGNSA. The CDR3 has 16 residues. J lost 11 bases, V lost 1 base, and 15 bases had no gene match. DNA for the CDR3: TGTGCCAGCAGCTTAGGTAGCGGGGTGGGATACAATGAGCAGTACTTC. Its translation: CASSLGSGVGYNEQYF.

Regarding this clonotype: Since a much larger clone is just one base distant, this may be a read error. The rearrangement uses TRBV7-9 and TRBJ1-6; D unclear. Germline lookup yields CDR1 SEHNR and CDR2 FQNEAQ (reference sequence). The CDR3 covers 13 residues. Between the trimmed V and J ends, which lost 3 bases and 7 bases, there was a span of 7 bases. The CDR3 loop is CASSFDGNSPLHF. The CDR3 coding sequence is TGTGCCAGCAGCTTCGACGGAAATTCACCCCTCCACTTT.

This clonotype was observed a handful of times. V and J are TRBV2 and TRBJ2-1, with D tentatively TRBD2 (5 bases). The CDR3 consists of 11 residues. The germline gives CDR1 SNHLY, CDR2 FYNNEI. V was pared by 6 bases and J by 13 bases, with 13 bases between. The CDR3 sequence is CASRQEETQFF. DNA of the CDR3: TGTGCCAGCAGGCAGGAGGAGACCCAGTTCTTC. Complete variable domain (other parts from reference TRBV2 and TRBJ2-1): EPEVTQTPSHQVTQMGQEVILRCVPISNHLYFYWYRQILGQKVEFLVSFYNNEISEKSEIFDDQFSVERPDGSNFTLKIRSTKLEDSAMYFCASRQEETQFFGPGTRLTVL.

The sample holds a few counts of this clonotype. The chain has TRBV6-2 or TRBV6-3 and TRBJ1-2, with D hard to call. The CDR3 sequence is 14 residues long. CDR1 is MNHEY and CDR2 is SVGEGT in the germline V gene. V lost 2 bases to trimming and J lost 5 bases, with 12 bases between them. CDR3 sequence (DNA): TGTGCCAGCAGTTACCCAACTTTGGCTTATGGCTACACCTTC. Protein product: CASSYPTLAYGYTF.

At least ten counts were recorded for this clonotype. This chain links TRBV4-3 with TRBJ1-2; 8 bases agree with TRBD1. CDR3 length equals 15 residues. CDR1 and CDR2 from the germline V gene are LGHNA and YSLEER. V shed 4 bases and J 4 bases; nucleotides not matched to a gene: 8. CDR3 nucleotides: TGCGCCAGCAGCCCCCAGGGGGCAGAAACCTATGGCTACACCTTC. As protein: CASSPQGAETYGYTF.

This clonotype was found many times. The gene calls are TRBV6-2 or TRBV6-3 and TRBJ2-1; 9 bases align to TRBD1. The CDR3 runs to 16 residues. Trimming removed 6 bases from V and 6 bases from J; junction bases left unmatched: 12. Germline-derived CDR1 and CDR2 are MNHEY and SVGEGT. The CDR3, as DNA: TGTGCCAGCAGAATTTACGGGGGGACAGGGTCCAATGAGCAGTTCTTC. Its translation: CASRIYGGTGSNEQFF.

This clonotype has a handful of counts. The chain employs TRBV20-1 and TRBJ2-2; tentative D call: TRBD1 (6 bases). Germline CDR1 and CDR2: DFQATT and SNEGSKA (reference sequence). CDR3 length: 16 residues. Trimming left V 4 bases short and J 0 bases short, with 15 bases between. CDR3 region: CSANPTGHSNTGELFF. CDR3 coding DNA: TGCAGTGCTAACCCGACGGGACACTCGAACACCGGGGAGCTGTTTTTT.

This clonotype was picked up a small number of times. J is TRBJ1-2 and V is TRBV5-6, with D possibly being TRBD1 (5 bases). The CDR3 runs 13 residues. Germline V gene sequence: CDR1 SGHDT, CDR2 YYEEEE. V shed 4 bases and J shed 5 bases, with 12 bases lying between them. CDR3 amino acids: CASSQPDSYGYTF. CDR3 sequence (DNA): TGTGCCAGCAGCCAGCCCGACAGTTATGGCTACACCTTC.

J is TRBJ1-1 and V is TRBV7-9; D may be TRBD1 (6 bases). The CDR3 covers 15 residues. V lost 5 bases and J lost 4, with 17 bases in between. Per the germline V gene, CDR1 is SEHNR and CDR2 is FQNEAQ (reference sequence). Here the CDR3 reads CASSRQVGGGTEAFF. The CDR3 nucleotides read TGTGCCAGCAGCCGTCAGGTGGGGGGCGGCACTGAAGCTTTCTTT.

In regard to this clonotype: This clone may be a read error of a much larger clone one base away. The chain uses TRBV10-2 and TRBJ1-2; D is possibly TRBD1 (5 bases). The CDR3 has 12 residues. CDR1 WSHSY and CDR2 SAAADI come from the germline V gene. This CDR3 is CACSEQGSGYTF. The CDR3 DNA sequence: TGCGCCTGCAGTGAGCAGGGCTCTGGCTACACCTTC.

The sample holds one count of this clonotype. The V call is TRBV6-2 or TRBV6-3, the J call TRBJ2-4, with 13 bases lining up with TRBD2. Trimming at V came to 6 bases and at J to 13 bases, leaving 9 bases not matched to a gene. The length of the CDR3 is 14 residues. CDR1 is MNHEY and CDR2 is SVGEGT in the germline V gene. As DNA, the CDR3 is TGTGCCAGCAGAACTAGCGGGGGGGCGCAAGAGCAGTACTTC. This codes for CASRTSGGAQEQYF.